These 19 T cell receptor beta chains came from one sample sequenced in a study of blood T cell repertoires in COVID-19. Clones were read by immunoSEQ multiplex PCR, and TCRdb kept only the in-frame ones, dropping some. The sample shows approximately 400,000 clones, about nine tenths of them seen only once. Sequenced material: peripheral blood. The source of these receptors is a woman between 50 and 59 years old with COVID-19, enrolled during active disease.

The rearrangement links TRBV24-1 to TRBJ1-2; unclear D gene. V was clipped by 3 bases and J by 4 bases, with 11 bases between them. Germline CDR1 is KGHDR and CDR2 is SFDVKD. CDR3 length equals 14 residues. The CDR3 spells CATSDPGSSYGYTF. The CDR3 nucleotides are TGTGCCACCAGTGATCCGGGATCCTCCTATGGCTACACCTTC.

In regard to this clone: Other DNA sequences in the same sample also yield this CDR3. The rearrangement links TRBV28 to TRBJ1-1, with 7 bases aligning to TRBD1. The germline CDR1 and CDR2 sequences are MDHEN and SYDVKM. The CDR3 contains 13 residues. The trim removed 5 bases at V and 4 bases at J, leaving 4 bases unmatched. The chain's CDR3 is CASSLPGGTEAFF. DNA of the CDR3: TGTGCCAGCAGTCTCCCAGGGGGCACTGAAGCTTTCTTT. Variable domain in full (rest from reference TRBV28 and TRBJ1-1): DVKVTQSSRYLVKRTGEKVFLECVQDMDHENMFWYRQDPGLGLRLIYFSYDVKMKEKGDIPEGYSVSREKKERFSLILESASTNQTSMYLCASSLPGGTEAFFGQGTRLTVV.

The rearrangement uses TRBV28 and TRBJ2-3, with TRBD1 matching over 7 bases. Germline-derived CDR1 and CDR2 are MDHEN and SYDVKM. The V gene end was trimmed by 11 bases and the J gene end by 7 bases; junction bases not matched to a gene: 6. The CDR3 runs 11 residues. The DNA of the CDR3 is TGTGCCGGCCAACAGGGGAATACGCAGTATTTT. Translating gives CAGQQGNTQYF.

DNA for the CDR3: TGTGCCAGCAGTGAGGAGGGCTATGGCTACACCTTC. It specifies CASSEEGYGYTF. The gene calls are TRBV2 and TRBJ1-2, with D unresolved. Germline CDR1 SNHLY, CDR2 FYNNEI. V dropped 3 bases and J dropped 4 bases, with 6 bases sitting between them. The CDR3 covers 12 residues.

This CDR3 reads CASTPTPTGTYEQYF. The CDR3 bases are TGTGCCAGCACCCCGACACCGACAGGGACATACGAGCAGTACTTC. This chain links TRBV5-6 with TRBJ2-7; 7 nucleotides align to TRBD1. This CDR3 comprises 15 residues. V trimming: 6 bases; J trimming: 4 bases; junction bases outside the gene matches: 13. Germline V CDR1 and CDR2: SGHDT, YYEEEE.

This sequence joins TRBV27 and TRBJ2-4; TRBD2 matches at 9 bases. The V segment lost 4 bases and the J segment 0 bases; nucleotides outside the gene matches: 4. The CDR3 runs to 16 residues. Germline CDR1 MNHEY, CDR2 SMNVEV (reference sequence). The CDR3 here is CASSSYSGGAKNIQYF. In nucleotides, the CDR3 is TGTGCCAGCAGTTCGTATAGCGGGGGAGCCAAAAACATTCAGTACTTC.

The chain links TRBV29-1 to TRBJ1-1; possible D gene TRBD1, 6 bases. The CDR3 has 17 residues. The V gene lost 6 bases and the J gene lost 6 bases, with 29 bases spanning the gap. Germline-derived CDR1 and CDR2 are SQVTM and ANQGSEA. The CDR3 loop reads CSVTHTSRGGRGAEAFF. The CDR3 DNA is TGCAGCGTCACACATACCTCTAGGGGGGGGAGGGGCGCTGAAGCTTTCTTT.

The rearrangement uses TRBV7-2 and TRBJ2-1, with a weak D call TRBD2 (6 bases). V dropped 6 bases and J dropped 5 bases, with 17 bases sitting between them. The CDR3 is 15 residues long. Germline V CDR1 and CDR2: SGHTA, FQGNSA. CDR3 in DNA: TGTGCCAGCAGTCACTCCCCGGGGACTGACAATGAGCAGTTCTTC. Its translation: CASSHSPGTDNEQFF.

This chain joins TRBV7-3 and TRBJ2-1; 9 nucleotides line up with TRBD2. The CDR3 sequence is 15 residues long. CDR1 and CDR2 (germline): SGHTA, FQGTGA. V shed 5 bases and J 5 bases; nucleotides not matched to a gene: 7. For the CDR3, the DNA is TGTGCCAGCAGCCGAAGTAGCGGGAGCCACAATGAGCAGTTCTTC. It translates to CASSRSSGSHNEQFF.

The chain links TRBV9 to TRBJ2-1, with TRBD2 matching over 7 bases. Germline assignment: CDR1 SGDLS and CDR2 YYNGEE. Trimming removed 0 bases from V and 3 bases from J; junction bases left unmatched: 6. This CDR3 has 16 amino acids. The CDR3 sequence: CASSVARGGFYNEQFF. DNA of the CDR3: TGTGCCAGCAGCGTAGCGCGGGGAGGGTTCTACAATGAGCAGTTCTTC.

CDR3 DNA: TGTGCCAGCAGCTTAGTCGACAGCCCGCTGGCGAGACTGTTTTTT. It codes for CASSLVDSPLARLFF. This chain uses TRBV7-8 with TRBJ1-4; TRBD1 might be the D (5 bases). V lost 1 base to trimming and J lost 13 bases, with 19 bases between them. Germline CDR1 SGHVS, CDR2 FQNEAQ. There are 15 residues in the CDR3.

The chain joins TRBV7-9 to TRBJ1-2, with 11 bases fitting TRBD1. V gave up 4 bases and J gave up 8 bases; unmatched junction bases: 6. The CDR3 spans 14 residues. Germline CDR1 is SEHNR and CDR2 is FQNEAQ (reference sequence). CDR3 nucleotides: TGTGCCAGCAGCTCTTGGACAGGGGGCTTCGGCTACACCTTC. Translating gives CASSSWTGGFGYTF.

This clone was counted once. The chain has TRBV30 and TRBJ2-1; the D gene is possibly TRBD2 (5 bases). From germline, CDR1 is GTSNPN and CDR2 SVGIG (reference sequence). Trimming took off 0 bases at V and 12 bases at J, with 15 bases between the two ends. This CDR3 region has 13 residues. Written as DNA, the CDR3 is TGTGCCTGGAGTGTACTTGGAGGACCTCTGCAGTTCTTC. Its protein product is CAWSVLGGPLQFF.

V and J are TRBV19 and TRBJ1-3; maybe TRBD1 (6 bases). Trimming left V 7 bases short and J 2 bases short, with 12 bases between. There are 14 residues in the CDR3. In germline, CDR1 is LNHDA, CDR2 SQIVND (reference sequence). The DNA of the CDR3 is TGTGCCAGTACCCGGGGGGCAGCTGGAAACACCATATATTTT. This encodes CASTRGAAGNTIYF. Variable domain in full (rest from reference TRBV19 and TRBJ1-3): DGGITQSPKYLFRKEGQNVTLSCEQNLNHDAMYWYRQDPGQGLRLIYYSQIVNDFQKGDIAEGYSVSREKKESFPLTVTSAQKNPTAFYLCASTRGAAGNTIYFGEGSWLTVV.

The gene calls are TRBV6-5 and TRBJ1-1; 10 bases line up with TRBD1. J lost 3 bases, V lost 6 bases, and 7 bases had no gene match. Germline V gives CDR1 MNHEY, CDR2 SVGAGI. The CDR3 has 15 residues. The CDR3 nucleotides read TGTGCCAGCAGCGAGGGACAGGGGTTTTACACTGAAGCTTTCTTT. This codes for CASSEGQGFYTEAFF.

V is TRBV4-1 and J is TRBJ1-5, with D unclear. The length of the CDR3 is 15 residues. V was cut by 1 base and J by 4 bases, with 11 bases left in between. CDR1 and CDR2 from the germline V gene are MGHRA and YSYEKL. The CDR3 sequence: CASSQVWAVNQPQHF. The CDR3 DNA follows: TGCGCCAGCAGCCAAGTATGGGCAGTGAATCAGCCCCAGCATTTT.

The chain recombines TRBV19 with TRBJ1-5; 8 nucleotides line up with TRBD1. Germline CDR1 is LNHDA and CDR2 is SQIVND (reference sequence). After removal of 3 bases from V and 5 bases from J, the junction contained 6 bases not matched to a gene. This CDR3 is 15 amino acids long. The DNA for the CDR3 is TGTGCCAGTAGTATTGCAGGGGGCGCAGATCAGCCCCAGCATTTT. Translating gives CASSIAGGADQPQHF. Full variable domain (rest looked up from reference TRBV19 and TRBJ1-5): DGGITQSPKYLFRKEGQNVTLSCEQNLNHDAMYWYRQDPGQGLRLIYYSQIVNDFQKGDIAEGYSVSREKKESFPLTVTSAQKNPTAFYLCASSIAGGADQPQHFGDGTRLSIL.

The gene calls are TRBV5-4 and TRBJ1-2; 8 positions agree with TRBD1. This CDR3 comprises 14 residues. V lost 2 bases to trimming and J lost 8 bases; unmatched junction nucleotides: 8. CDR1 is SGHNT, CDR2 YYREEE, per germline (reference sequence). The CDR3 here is CASSFGSDRGGYTF. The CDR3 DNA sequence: TGTGCCAGCAGCTTTGGCAGCGACAGGGGCGGCTACACCTTC.

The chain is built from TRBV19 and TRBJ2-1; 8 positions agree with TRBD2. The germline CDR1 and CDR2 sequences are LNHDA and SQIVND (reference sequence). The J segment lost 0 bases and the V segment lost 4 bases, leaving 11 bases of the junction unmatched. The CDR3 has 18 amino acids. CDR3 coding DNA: TGTGCCAGTAGTAAGAGTAGCGGGATTATAAGCTCCTACAATGAGCAGTTCTTC. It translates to CASSKSSGIISSYNEQFF.